This T cell receptor (beta chain) was retrieved from a study of T cells after yellow fever vaccination. Study-level information: SMART-Seq v4 Ultra Low Input served to prepare low-cell-number fractions.

Study-wide results and limits: There was a small share of clonotypes that showed up in both the CD4 and CD8 compartments. Once the booster was given, most primary-vaccination clones reappeared, at about 96% for CD4 and over 70% for CD8.

This clonotype has ten or more counts. Its cognate antigen is unknown. The authors made TCR cDNA by 5'RACE template switching, adding a universal primer site and UMIs. Each CDR3 protein gets one entry after TCRdb re-called the 5' RACE reads with MiXCR. The repertoire holds tens of thousands of distinct CDR3 sequences, with about 5% as singletons. Sample: CD8+ T cells sorted from PBMCs, taken 10 days after the yellow fever booster vaccination. This sequence originates from a man aged 25-45 years who received the YFV17D yellow fever vaccine.

CDR3 amino acids: CASSQQTGALYEQYF. The DNA for the CDR3 is TGCGCCAGCAGCCAGCAGACAGGGGCCCTCTACGAGCAGTACTTC. V usage is TRBV4-1 and J usage is TRBJ2-7; TRBD1 aligns across 8 bases. From germline, CDR1 is MGHRA and CDR2 YSYEKL. Trimming at V came to 3 bases and at J to 3 bases, leaving 7 bases not matched to a gene. The CDR3 loop spans 15 amino acids.